This T cell receptor beta chain comes out of a study of CD8+CD57+ T cells in acquired aplastic anemia. Looking at the study overall: Yields of DNA that came from sorted CD4+ and CD8+ cells averaged about 3.4 ug.

Germline loops: CDR1 SGHNT, CDR2 YENEEA. There are 13 residues in the CDR3. On this clonotype: Mismatch with germline at one junction end may stem from a read error.

Flow cytometry had shown expanded CD8+CD57+ cells in the patients chosen for sequencing. Investigators profiled TCR beta VDJ and CDR3 from genomic DNA template. TCRdb used MiXCR to reprocess the reads, holding one entry per CDR3 protein. The sample holds approximately 120,000 distinct CDR3 sequences; 40% are singletons and the top ten take about 2.6%. The sequence came from a human donor with aplastic anemia. Sequenced sample: sorted CD4+, CD8+, or CD8+CD57+ T cells (not recorded which) from PBMCs. The chain is built from TRBV11-3 and TRBJ2-5; tentatively, D is TRBD2 (5 bases). This chain's CDR3 is CASSLHLGETQYF. The CDR3 coding sequence is TGTGCCAGCAGCCTCCACTTGGGAGAGACCCAATACTTC.